This entry lists 23 T cell receptor beta chains sequenced from one sample in a study of T-cell memory formation after mild COVID-19. From the 5' RACE reads, TCRdb called clonotypes with MiXCR, one entry per CDR3 protein. The data show hundreds of thousands of distinct CDR3 sequences, around a sixth seen once. The sequenced sample was PBMCs or a T cell subset sorted from them (not recorded which). The receptors here all came from an adult woman who had mild COVID-19 (a few samples of this study predate the infection). Cell type and time point are not known.

This chain connects TRBV4-1 to TRBJ1-1; D is possibly TRBD1 (5 bases). The CDR3 contains 13 residues. CDR1 MGHRA and CDR2 YSYEKL come from the germline V gene. V was pared by 8 bases and J by 3 bases, with 13 bases between. The CDR3 sequence is CASARGEHTEAFF. The CDR3 DNA is TGCGCCAGCGCCCGGGGGGAACACACTGAAGCTTTCTTT.

This clonotype was seen more than once but under ten times. The rearrangement uses TRBV11-3 and TRBJ2-1; TRBD2 is a possible D gene (6 bases). CDR1 SGHNT and CDR2 YENEEA come from the germline V gene. This CDR3 is built from 13 residues. Trimming took 5 bases from V and 10 from J, leaving 15 bases between them. The CDR3 DNA reads TGTGCCAGCAGCGACGGGACTCCCGGCGAGCAGTTCTTC. Translating gives CASSDGTPGEQFF.

This chain joins TRBV6-5 and TRBJ1-6; D is perhaps TRBD1 (5 bases). V lost 5 bases to trimming and J lost 6 bases, with 11 bases between them. The CDR3 has 14 amino acids. Germline values: CDR1 MNHEY, CDR2 SVGAGI. The CDR3 sequence is CASSPGTGNSPLHF. In DNA, the CDR3 is TGTGCCAGCAGTCCCGGGACGGGTAATTCACCCCTCCACTTT.

This clonotype showed up just a few times. The V call is TRBV7-2, the J call TRBJ2-2; 12 bases align to TRBD2. The CDR3 length is 16 residues. Per germline, CDR1 SGHTA and CDR2 FQGNSA. Trimming took 3 bases from V and 5 from J; bases not matched to a gene: 4. CDR3 region: CASSFGLAGQTGELFF. CDR3 bases: TGTGCCAGCAGCTTCGGACTAGCGGGGCAGACCGGGGAGCTGTTTTTT.

This clonotype was seen more than once but under ten times. This chain connects TRBV19 to TRBJ2-1, with D unclear. Germline assignment: CDR1 LNHDA and CDR2 SQIVND (reference sequence). The CDR3 covers 12 residues. V was shortened by 3 bases and J by 7 bases, with 7 bases between the two germline ends. CDR3: CASSITRNEQFF. The DNA of the CDR3 is TGTGCCAGTAGTATTACGAGGAATGAGCAGTTCTTC. Looking up the rest from reference TRBV19 and TRBJ2-1 gives the full variable domain: DGGITQSPKYLFRKEGQNVTLSCEQNLNHDAMYWYRQDPGQGLRLIYYSQIVNDFQKGDIAEGYSVSREKKESFPLTVTSAQKNPTAFYLCASSITRNEQFFGPGTRLTVL.

This rearrangement joins TRBV27 to TRBJ2-2, with 7 bases matching TRBD1. The germline CDR1 and CDR2 sequences are MNHEY and SMNVEV (reference sequence). V dropped 6 bases and J dropped 4; count of bases not matched to a gene: 5. This CDR3 spans 14 amino acids. CDR3 sequence reads: CASRTGKTTGELFF. CDR3 sequence (DNA): TGTGCCAGCAGGACAGGGAAGACCACCGGGGAGCTGTTTTTT.

The rearrangement joins TRBV6-2 or TRBV6-3 to TRBJ1-5; D is unresolved. Trimming cost V 3 bases and J 1 base, with 16 bases left between them. Germline CDR1 MNHEY, CDR2 SVGEGT. The CDR3 totals 17 residues. CDR3 in amino acids: CASSYYPGRVSNQPQHF. CDR3 nucleotides: TGTGCCAGCAGTTATTATCCAGGTCGGGTCAGCAATCAGCCCCAGCATTTT.

The rearrangement links TRBV6-4 to TRBJ2-5, with D possibly matching TRBD1 (7 bases). The germline CDR1 and CDR2 sequences are MRHNA and SNTAGT. This CDR3 region has 15 residues. The V end lost 4 bases, the J end lost 5 bases, and 17 bases lay between the germline ends. The DNA for the CDR3 is TGTGCCAGCAGTGGAAGACAGGGAGGAAGGGAGACCCAGTACTTC. Amino acids: CASSGRQGGRETQYF.

This clonotype was counted a few times. This chain links TRBV24-1 with TRBJ1-3; D gene unclear. Germline V gene lookup returns CDR1 KGHDR and CDR2 SFDVKD. The CDR3 consists of 13 residues. V gave up 5 bases and J gave up 0 bases, with 4 bases separating them. Here the CDR3 DNA reads TGTGCCACCAGTGCCAGCTCTGGAAACACCATATATTTT. This translates into CATSASSGNTIYF.

The J gene is TRBJ2-3, the V gene TRBV29-1; possibly TRBD2 for D (5 bases). Germline CDR1 and CDR2: SQVTM and ANQGSEA. The CDR3 is made up of 13 amino acids. Trimming removed 6 bases from V and 5 bases from J, with 15 bases in between. As DNA, the CDR3 is TGCAGCGTAGCAGAGGGCTTAGGAGATACGCAGTATTTT. The encoded protein is CSVAEGLGDTQYF.

V usage is TRBV7-9 and J usage is TRBJ2-7; D tentatively reads TRBD1 or TRBD2 (5 bases each). CDR1 and CDR2 from the germline V gene are SEHNR and FQNEAQ (reference sequence). The V and J ends lost 4 bases and 6 bases respectively, with 10 bases between them. This CDR3 has 12 amino acids. For the CDR3, the DNA is TGTGCCAGCAGCTCCCAGGGACGCGAGCAGTACTTC. This encodes CASSSQGREQYF.

This chain uses TRBV12-3 or TRBV12-4 with TRBJ1-5, with a possible D match to TRBD1 (5 bases). V lost 5 bases and J lost 2, with 10 bases in between. The CDR3 covers 14 residues. Written as DNA, the CDR3 is TGTGCCAGCAGTCTTGGGGCAGGCAATCAGCCCCAGCATTTT. This codes for CASSLGAGNQPQHF.

This clonotype turned up a few times. The rearrangement joins TRBV7-9 to TRBJ2-4; the D gene is possibly TRBD1 (7 bases). V gave up 3 bases and J gave up 15 bases, with 15 bases separating them. CDR1 and CDR2 (germline): SEHNR, FQNEAQ (reference sequence). The CDR3 extends over 12 amino acids. CDR3 sequence reads: CASSFGGTERYF. For the CDR3, the DNA is TGTGCCAGCAGCTTCGGCGGGACAGAGAGGTACTTC.

There are a few counts of this clonotype. This rearrangement joins TRBV6-2 or TRBV6-3 to TRBJ1-1; D remains unclear. The germline gives CDR1 MNHEY, CDR2 SVGEGT. This CDR3 spans 12 amino acids. Trimming left V 6 bases short and J 5 bases short, with 10 bases between. CDR3 sequence: CASRIPGTEAFF. CDR3 coding DNA: TGTGCCAGCAGGATACCTGGGACTGAAGCTTTCTTT.

The rearrangement uses TRBV29-1 and TRBJ2-3; 11 bases are a match to TRBD2. The CDR3 extends over 14 amino acids. V was clipped by 7 bases and J by 6 bases; unmatched bases: 9. Germline V lookup: CDR1 SQVTM, CDR2 ANQGSEA. CDR3 sequence reads: CSASGGMTVDTQYF. CDR3 nucleotides: TGCAGCGCTAGCGGGGGGATGACCGTTGATACGCAGTATTTT.

This clonotype has just a few counts. The chain joins TRBV4-3 to TRBJ2-3; D uncertain. The germline V gene has CDR1 LGHNA and CDR2 YSLEER. V shed 4 bases and J shed 1 base, with 15 bases lying between them. CDR3 length: 16 amino acids. The CDR3 DNA sequence: TGCGCCAGCAGCCCGACGCAGTTGGGTGGCACAGATACGCAGTATTTT. It yields the protein CASSPTQLGGTDTQYF.

This clonotype was seen only once. The chain joins TRBV7-9 to TRBJ1-1; no clear D gene. Trimming removed 0 bases at V and 11 bases at J, with 10 bases between. Germline-derived CDR1 and CDR2 are SEHNR and FQNEAQ (reference sequence). The CDR3 has 12 amino acids. CDR3 DNA sequence: TGTGCCAGCAGCTTAGCAGACCCGGGGGCTTTCTTT. It translates to CASSLADPGAFF.

A few counts support this clonotype. The J gene is TRBJ1-2, the V gene TRBV19, with no clear D. Germline V CDR1 and CDR2: LNHDA, SQIVND (reference sequence). The CDR3 sequence is 13 residues long. V gave up 9 bases and J gave up 5 bases, with 16 bases separating them. DNA of the CDR3: TGTGCCAGCACCGTCGGGCTTGGATATGGCTACACCTTC. Residues: CASTVGLGYGYTF.

The chain employs TRBV29-1 and TRBJ2-2; 7 bases line up with TRBD1. This CDR3 has 16 residues. V lost 4 bases and J lost 2; bases outside the gene matches: 10. From germline, CDR1 is SQVTM and CDR2 ANQGSEA. The CDR3 sequence is CSVGGRQGINTGELFF. The CDR3 DNA reads TGCAGCGTTGGAGGCCGACAGGGTATAAACACCGGGGAGCTGTTTTTT.

This clonotype was observed a few times. Here the CDR3 DNA reads TGCGCCAGCAGCTTGGTCCCTAGGGGGGCTGAAAAACTGTTTTTT. Translation: CASSLVPRGAEKLFF. This chain joins TRBV5-1 and TRBJ1-4; D is perhaps TRBD1 (6 bases). Trimming cost V 0 bases and J 7 bases, with 13 bases left between them. The CDR3 is 15 residues long. Germline CDR1 and CDR2: SGHRS and YFSETQ.

There are a few counts of this clonotype. The chain uses TRBV20-1 and TRBJ2-7; maybe TRBD1 (6 bases). CDR3 length: 16 residues. V lost 0 bases and J 1 base, leaving 16 bases between the germline ends. Germline CDR1 is DFQATT and CDR2 is SNEGSKA (reference sequence). The chain's CDR3 is CSARDLSRGISYEQYF. The CDR3 DNA follows: TGCAGTGCTAGAGATTTGTCCAGGGGAATATCCTACGAGCAGTACTTC.

The sample holds many counts of this clonotype. This chain connects TRBV4-1 to TRBJ2-3; possibly TRBD1 for D (6 bases). Germline V gene sequence: CDR1 MGHRA, CDR2 YSYEKL. The length of the CDR3 is 16 residues. V lost 0 bases and J 2 bases, leaving 12 bases between the germline ends. CDR3 in amino acids: CASSQDKAGDTDTQYF. As DNA, the CDR3 is TGCGCCAGCAGCCAAGACAAGGCAGGGGACACAGATACGCAGTATTTT.

The chain has TRBV19 and TRBJ2-1, with TRBD2 identical over 9 bases. CDR1 is LNHDA and CDR2 is SQIVND in the germline V gene (reference sequence). This CDR3 is built from 17 residues. Trimming removed 4 bases from V and 0 bases from J; junction bases left unmatched: 7. The CDR3 spells CASSTSSGIYSYNEQFF. The CDR3 DNA follows: TGTGCCAGTAGTACTTCTAGCGGGATTTACTCCTACAATGAGCAGTTCTTC.